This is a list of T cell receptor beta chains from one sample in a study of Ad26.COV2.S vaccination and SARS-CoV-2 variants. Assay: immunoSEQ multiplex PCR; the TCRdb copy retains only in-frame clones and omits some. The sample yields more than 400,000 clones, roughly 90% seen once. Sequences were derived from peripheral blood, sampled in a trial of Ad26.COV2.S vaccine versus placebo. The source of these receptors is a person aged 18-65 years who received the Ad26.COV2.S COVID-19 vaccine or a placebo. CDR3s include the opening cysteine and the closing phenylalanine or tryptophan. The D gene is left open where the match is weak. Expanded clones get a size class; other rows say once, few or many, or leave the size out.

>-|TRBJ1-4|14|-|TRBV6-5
TGTGCCAGCAGGAGGGAGGCAACTAATGAAAAACTGTTTTTT
CASRREATNEKLFF
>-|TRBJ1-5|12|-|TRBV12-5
TGTGCTAGTGGTTTAATGGGACAGCCCCAGCATTTT
CASGLMGQPQHF
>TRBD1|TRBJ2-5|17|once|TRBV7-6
TGTGCCAGCAGCTGGGACAGCCTAGGGTTAGCAGGGGAGACCCAGTACTTC
CASSWDSLGLAGETQYF
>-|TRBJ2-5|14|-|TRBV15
TGTGCCACCAGCAGAAGAGCCGGGTGGGAGACCCAGTACTTC
CATSRRAGWETQYF
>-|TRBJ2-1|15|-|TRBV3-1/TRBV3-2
TGTGCCAGCAGCCAAGTGGAGGGGGCGAGGAATGAGCAGTTCTTC
CASSQVEGARNEQFF
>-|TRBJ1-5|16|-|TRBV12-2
TGTGCAAGTCGCTTAGAACATGGCAGGGTTTATCAGCCCCAGCATTTT
CASRLEHGRVYQPQHF
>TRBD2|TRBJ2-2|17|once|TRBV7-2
TGTGCCAGCAGCTTAGGAGCTAGCGGGGGGGCCACCGGGGAGCTGTTTTTT
CASSLGASGGATGELFF
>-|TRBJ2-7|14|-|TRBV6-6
TGTGCCAGCCGGTCCCGGGGGAACAGTTACGAGCAGTACTTC
CASRSRGNSYEQYF
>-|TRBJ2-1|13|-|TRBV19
TGTGCCAGTAGAAACCTGGACTACAATGAGCAGTTCTTC
CASRNLDYNEQFF
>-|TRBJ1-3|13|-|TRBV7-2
TGTGCCAGCAGCTCGACTTGGAGAAACACCATATATTTT
CASSSTWRNTIYF
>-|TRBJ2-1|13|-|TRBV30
TGTGCCTGGAGTGTGCTGACAATCGATGAGCAGTTCTTC
CAWSVLTIDEQFF
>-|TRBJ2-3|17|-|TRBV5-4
TGTGCCAGCAGCTTGGGGTCTGCGGGGGCGGGGCCAGATACGCAGTATTTT
CASSLGSAGAGPDTQYF
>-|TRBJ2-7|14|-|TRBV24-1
TGTGCCACCAGTGATTTGGCGAGCCCTTACGAGCAGTACTTC
CATSDLASPYEQYF
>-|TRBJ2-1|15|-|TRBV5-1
TGCGCCAGCAGCCGAGGAGGCGGGCCCTACAATGAGCAGTTCTTC
CASSRGGGPYNEQFF
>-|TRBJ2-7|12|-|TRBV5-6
TGTGCCAGCAGCTTGGCCTTTTACGAGCAGTACTTC
CASSLAFYEQYF
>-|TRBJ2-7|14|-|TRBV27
TGTGCCAGCAGTTTAAACAGGGTTTCCTACGAGCAGTACTTC
CASSLNRVSYEQYF
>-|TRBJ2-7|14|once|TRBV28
TGTGCCAGCAGCTCTCACGGGGGATCCTACGAGCAGTACTTC
CASSSHGGSYEQYF
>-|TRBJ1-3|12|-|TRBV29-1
TGCAGCGTTGTTGCTGGGGGGAACACCATATATTTT
CSVVAGGNTIYF
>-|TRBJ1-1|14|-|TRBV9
TGTGCCAGCAGCGTTCTGGGGTTGAACACTGAAGCTTTCTTT
CASSVLGLNTEAFF
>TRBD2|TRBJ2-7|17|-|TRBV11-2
TGTGCCAGCAGCTTAGCTCCTAGCGGGGGGCCCTCCTACGAGCAGTACTTC
CASSLAPSGGPSYEQYF
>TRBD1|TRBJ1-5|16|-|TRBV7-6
TGTGCCAGCAGCCCTAATCCCGGGACAGGGGATCAGCCCCAGCATTTT
CASSPNPGTGDQPQHF
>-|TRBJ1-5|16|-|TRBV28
TGTGCCAGCAGTTACCCAACTCGGGACACCAATCAGCCCCAGCATTTT
CASSYPTRDTNQPQHF
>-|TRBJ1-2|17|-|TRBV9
TGTGCCAGCAGCGCCCCCGGCATAGGGGGAGAGGCCTATGGCTACACCTTC
CASSAPGIGGEAYGYTF
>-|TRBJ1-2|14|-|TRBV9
TGTGCCAGCAGCGTAGGGGGCGGTAACTATGGCTACACCTTC
CASSVGGGNYGYTF
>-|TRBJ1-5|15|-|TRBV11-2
TGTGCCAGCAGCTTAGAAGGGGTTAGCAATCAGCCCCAGCATTTT
CASSLEGVSNQPQHF
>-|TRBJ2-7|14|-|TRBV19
TGTGCCAGTAGTACAGCGCTTTCGCGTCCCGAGCAGTACTTC
CASSTALSRPEQYF
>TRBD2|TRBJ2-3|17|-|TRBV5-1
TGCGCCAGCAGCTTGCCGTCTAGCGGGGGGGCAACAGATACGCAGTATTTT
CASSLPSSGGATDTQYF
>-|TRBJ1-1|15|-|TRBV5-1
TGCGCCAGCAGCTTGTCGGCGGGGCCGAACACTGAAGCTTTCTTT
CASSLSAGPNTEAFF
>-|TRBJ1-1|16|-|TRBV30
TGTGCCTGGAGTAAAACCGGGGGCCGGATGAACACTGAAGCTTTCTTT
CAWSKTGGRMNTEAFF
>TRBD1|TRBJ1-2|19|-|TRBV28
TGTGCCAGCAGTATATACGGGGGGACAGGGGTCCTTTTCAGGGATGGCTACACCTTC
CASSIYGGTGVLFRDGYTF
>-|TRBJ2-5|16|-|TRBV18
TGTGCCAGCTCACCACCGAAGCCAGCTTTAGAGGAGACCCAGTACTTC
CASSPPKPALEETQYF
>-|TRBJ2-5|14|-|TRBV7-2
TGTGCCAGCAGCTTAGATCGTCAAGCGGAGACCCAGTACTTC
CASSLDRQAETQYF
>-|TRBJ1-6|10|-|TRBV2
TGTGCCAGCCTTATTCGGTCCCTCCACTTT
CASLIRSLHF
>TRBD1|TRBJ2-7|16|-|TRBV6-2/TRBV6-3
TGTGCCAGCAGTTATCCCCGGGACAGGGTATCGGACGAGCAGTACTTC
CASSYPRDRVSDEQYF
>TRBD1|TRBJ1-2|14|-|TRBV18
TGTGCCAGCTCGTCGGGACAGGGGAACTATGGCTACACCTTC
CASSSGQGNYGYTF
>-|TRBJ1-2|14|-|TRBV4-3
TGCGCCAGCAGTACAGATCCGTCAGCGTATGGCTACACCTTC
CASSTDPSAYGYTF
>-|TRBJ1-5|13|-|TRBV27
TGTGCCAGCAGTTTATATGGGCGGCAGCCCCAGCATTTT
CASSLYGRQPQHF
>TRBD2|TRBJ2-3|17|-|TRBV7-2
TGTGCCAGCAGCTGGGGCACTAGCGGGGGGGCCACAGATACGCAGTATTTT
CASSWGTSGGATDTQYF
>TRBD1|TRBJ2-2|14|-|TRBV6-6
TGTGCCAGCTACCCTGGACAGGGGGCAGAGGAGCTGTTTTTT
CASYPGQGAEELFF
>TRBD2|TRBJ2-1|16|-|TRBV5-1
TGCGCCAGCAGCGCCCCTAGCGGCAGCTCCTACAATGAGCAGTTCTTC
CASSAPSGSSYNEQFF
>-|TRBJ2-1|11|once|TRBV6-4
TGTGCCAGCAGTGAGGGCGGGGAGCAGTTCTTC
CASSEGGEQFF
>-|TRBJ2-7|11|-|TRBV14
TGTGCCAGCAGCCAAGAGGAAAAGCAGTACTTC
CASSQEEKQYF
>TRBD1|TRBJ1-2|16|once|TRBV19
TGTGCCAGTAACTCCATCGGGACAGGGGAGGGCTATGGCTACACCTTC
CASNSIGTGEGYGYTF
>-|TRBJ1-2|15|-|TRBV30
TGTGCCTGGACCCCAACGCCCAGGACCTACTATGGCTACACCTTC
CAWTPTPRTYYGYTF
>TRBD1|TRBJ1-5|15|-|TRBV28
TGTGCCAGCAGCCGAGGGGACAGGGAGAATCAGCCCCAGCATTTT
CASSRGDRENQPQHF
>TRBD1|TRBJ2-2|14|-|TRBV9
TGTGCCAGCAACGAAGAGGGGGCCGCCGGGGAGCTGTTTTTT
CASNEEGAAGELFF
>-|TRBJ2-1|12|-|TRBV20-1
TGCAGTGCTAGTGCCCAGAACTATGAGCAGTTCTTC
CSASAQNYEQFF
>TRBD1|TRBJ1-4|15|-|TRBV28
TGTGCCAGCAGTTTAAGGACAGGGGGCGATGAAAAACTGTTTTTT
CASSLRTGGDEKLFF